One T cell receptor (beta chain) is described in this entry. The CDR3 is 15 amino acids. The data stem from a study of cytomegalovirus exposure and HLA in healthy donors. For the study at large: Of all 400 or so donors who were genotyped, roughly 81% belonged to the Caucasian-associated ancestry cluster.

Vbeta (60) and Jbeta (13) primers were used in the PCR. Repertoires were generated with immunoSEQ multiplex PCR, while TCRdb's copy carries only in-frame clones and drops some. The profile shows roughly 280,000 clones, under 80% of them singletons. The TCR sequence derives from a female donor in good health and CMV-seronegative. The rearrangement uses TRBV21-1 and TRBJ2-2; the table's D call TRBD2 went unverified against the DNA. TRBV21-1 is labeled a pseudogene. The sequencing sample was made of PBMCs. CDR3 amino acids: CASSIGGFNTGELFF. CDR3 coding DNA: TGTGCCAGCAGCATCGGGGGATTTAACACCGGGGAGCTGTTTTTT.